What follows are 26 T cell receptor beta chains derived from one specimen sequenced in a study of T cells after yellow fever vaccination. TCRdb itself ran the 5' RACE reads through MiXCR, one entry per CDR3 protein. The data show approximately 110,000 distinct CDR3 sequences, with roughly 8.9% seen just once and roughly 27% held by the top ten. The input for sequencing was CD8+ T cells sorted from PBMCs, taken 45 days after the yellow fever booster vaccination. The source of these receptors is a man aged 25 to 45 who received the YFV17D yellow fever vaccine.

The V call is TRBV15, the J call TRBJ1-2, with 11 bases that match TRBD1. V lost 3 bases, J lost 4 bases, and 1 base stayed unmatched. The CDR3 is 14 residues long. The V gene's germline CDR1 is LNHNV and CDR2 YYDKDF (reference sequence). The CDR3, as DNA: TGTGCCACCAGCAGCGGACAGGGGGCCTATGGCTACACCTTC. The encoded protein is CATSSGQGAYGYTF.

This clonotype has a count of ten or more. The chain joins TRBV12-3 or TRBV12-4 to TRBJ2-3; TRBD2 is a possible D gene (6 bases). The CDR3 extends over 15 amino acids. Trimming cost V 0 bases and J 1 base, with 8 bases left between them. CDR3 DNA sequence: TGTGCCAGCAGTTTAGCGTCGGGGGGCACAGATACGCAGTATTTT. Its protein is CASSLASGGTDTQYF.

This clonotype came up many times. V gene TRBV6-2 or TRBV6-3 combines with J gene TRBJ2-1; tentative D call: TRBD2 (6 bases). Trimming removed 2 bases at V and 4 bases at J, with 18 bases between. This CDR3 comprises 17 residues. CDR1 MNHEY and CDR2 SVGEGT come from the germline V gene. The CDR3: CASSYERDREYYNEQFF. CDR3 DNA sequence: TGTGCCAGCAGTTACGAGCGCGACCGGGAGTATTACAATGAGCAGTTCTTC.

This clonotype has a count of ten or more. V usage is TRBV6-5 and J usage is TRBJ2-7; D is undetermined. Trimming took off 4 bases at V and 2 bases at J, with 12 bases between the two ends. Germline-derived CDR1 and CDR2 are MNHEY and SVGAGI. This CDR3 is 14 amino acids long. In nucleotides, the CDR3 is TGTGCCAGCAGTTTCCAGAGATATACCTACGAGCAGTACTTC. This translates into CASSFQRYTYEQYF.

This clonotype was detected many times. V gene TRBV4-3 combines with J gene TRBJ2-7, with no clear D. CDR1 is LGHNA, CDR2 YSLEER, per germline. This CDR3 region has 13 residues. Trimming shortened V by 3 bases and J by 3 bases, and 9 bases separated the two germline ends. CDR3 sequence reads: CASSQEIYYEQYF. CDR3 in DNA: TGCGCCAGCAGCCAGGAAATATACTACGAGCAGTACTTC.

On this clonotype itself: This is likely a read error, given that the CDR3 carries no conserved phenylalanine or tryptophan at its end. As DNA, the CDR3 is TGTGCTAGCAGCTTAGGGCAACTCAGCACAGATACGCAGTATTTA. It is translated as CASSLGQLSTDTQYL. The rearrangement links TRBV7-7 to TRBJ2-3; D remains ambiguous. Germline V CDR1 and CDR2: SSHAT, FNYEAQ (reference sequence). The CDR3 runs 15 residues.

This clonotype was found a few times. J is TRBJ1-3 and V is TRBV9, with D possibly being TRBD1 (6 bases). This CDR3 has 14 residues. The V end lost 0 bases, the J end lost 2 bases, and 6 bases lay between the germline ends. Germline V lookup: CDR1 SGDLS, CDR2 YYNGEE. CDR3 residues: CASSVAGAGNTIYF. The CDR3 nucleotides read TGTGCCAGCAGCGTAGCAGGGGCTGGAAACACCATATATTTT.

The sample holds many counts of this clonotype. The V call is TRBV4-1, the J call TRBJ2-7, with D possibly matching TRBD1 (6 bases). The CDR3 contains 14 residues. The germline CDR1 and CDR2 sequences are MGHRA and YSYEKL. V lost 0 bases and J 4 bases, leaving 10 bases between the germline ends. CDR3 sequence: CASSQDWGPYEQYF. CDR3 nucleotides: TGCGCCAGCAGCCAAGATTGGGGGCCGTACGAGCAGTACTTC.

This clonotype was detected ten times or more. The rearrangement links TRBV7-3 to TRBJ2-7; TRBD2 might be the D (5 bases). In germline, CDR1 is SGHTA, CDR2 FQGTGA. The CDR3 is 13 residues long. V was pared by 1 base and J by 3 bases, with 7 bases between. CDR3 sequence (DNA): TGTGCCAGCAGCTTAATAAGCGGCTACGAGCAGTACTTC. It is translated as CASSLISGYEQYF.

Comments on this clonotype: A much larger clone lies a single base off, so this may be a read error. The rearrangement joins TRBV7-6 to TRBJ2-5; D might be TRBD1 (6 bases). Germline V gene data show CDR1 as SGHVS and CDR2 as FNYEAQ. V was shortened by 1 base and J by 3 bases, with 9 bases between the two germline ends. The length of the CDR3 is 14 residues. This CDR3 is CASSLDPGEETQYF. The CDR3 nucleotides read TGTGCCAGCAGCTTAGATCCAGGGGAAGAGACCCAGTACTTC.

This clonotype has a count of ten or more. CDR3 in amino acids: CSVEGETSGTSSYNEQFF. The CDR3 DNA reads TGCAGCGTTGAAGGGGAGACTAGCGGTACTAGCTCCTACAATGAGCAGTTCTTC. The V gene is TRBV29-1, the J gene TRBJ2-1, with 9 positions matching TRBD2. The CDR3 extends over 18 amino acids. The germline CDR1 and CDR2 sequences are SQVTM and ANQGSEA. J gave up 0 bases and V 1 base, and 10 bases lay outside the gene matches.

This clonotype was seen at least ten times. The CDR3 region has the DNA TGTGCCAGCATCCGGGCGGGGACCTATGAGCAGTTCTTC. It translates to CASIRAGTYEQFF. The J gene is TRBJ2-1, the V gene TRBV28, with D possibly matching TRBD2 (6 bases). Germline lookup yields CDR1 MDHEN and CDR2 SYDVKM. The CDR3 contains 13 residues. Trimming shortened V by 7 bases and J by 8 bases, and 15 bases separated the two germline ends.

This clonotype was counted ten times or more. The chain carries TRBV29-1 and TRBJ2-7, with D perhaps matching TRBD1 (5 bases). The CDR3 is 11 amino acids. V lost 6 bases, J lost 0 bases, and 6 bases lay in between. Germline V gene sequence: CDR1 SQVTM, CDR2 ANQGSEA. The CDR3 loop is CSVGASYEQYF. The CDR3, as DNA: TGCAGCGTAGGGGCCTCCTACGAGCAGTACTTC.

This clonotype has a count of ten or more. The chain carries TRBV27 and TRBJ1-6; D call uncertain. The CDR3 spans 13 residues. V was shortened by 5 bases and J by 5 bases, with 7 bases between the two germline ends. Germline loops: CDR1 MNHEY, CDR2 SMNVEV (reference sequence). The CDR3 region has the DNA TGTGCCAGCAGTCGGGCCGATAATTCACCCCTCCACTTT. This encodes CASSRADNSPLHF.

For this clonotype: Given a much more abundant clone one base away, this may be a read error. The J gene is TRBJ2-3, the V gene TRBV5-4; D perhaps matches TRBD2 (5 bases). This CDR3 is 16 amino acids long. V was clipped by 0 bases and J by 4 bases, with 15 bases between them. Germline CDR1 and CDR2: SGHNT and YYREEE (reference sequence). The CDR3 sequence is CASSLELAAVADTQYF. CDR3 nucleotide sequence: TGTGCCAGCAGCTTGGAGCTAGCTGCTGTCGCAGATACGCAGTATTTT.

This clonotype was picked up many times. This chain joins TRBV6-1 and TRBJ2-1; D is perhaps TRBD1 or TRBD2 (5 bases each). Germline V gene sequence: CDR1 MNHNS, CDR2 SASEGT. V was pared by 6 bases and J by 1 base, with 22 bases between. The CDR3 is 18 residues long. The CDR3 DNA reads TGTGCCAGCAGCCCTACACCAGAGGGACCTCCATCCTACAATGAGCAGTTCTTC. Translating gives CASSPTPEGPPSYNEQFF.

There are a few counts of this clonotype. The V and J genes are TRBV29-1 and TRBJ1-2; TRBD1 might be the D (5 bases). Germline lookup yields CDR1 SQVTM and CDR2 ANQGSEA. The CDR3 is 11 residues long. V lost 7 bases to trimming and J lost 5 bases, with 11 bases between them. CDR3 DNA: TGCAGCGCCCTTGCAGGGTATGGCTACACCTTC. Encoded protein: CSALAGYGYTF.

This clonotype has at least ten counts. V and J are TRBV5-1 and TRBJ2-7; D is undetermined. Germline loops: CDR1 SGHRS, CDR2 YFSETQ. The length of the CDR3 is 13 residues. With 2 bases removed from V and 0 bases from J, the gap between germline ends came to 6 bases. DNA for the CDR3: TGCGCCAGCAGCTTCCTAGACTCCTACGAGCAGTACTTC. Translation: CASSFLDSYEQYF.

This clonotype was observed many times. The chain is built from TRBV20-1 and TRBJ2-2; D unclear. Deletions cut 5 bases from V and 6 bases from J, with 7 bases between. Germline V gives CDR1 DFQATT, CDR2 SNEGSKA (reference sequence). CDR3 length equals 11 residues. CDR3 sequence reads: CSAPVPGELFF. CDR3 nucleotide sequence: TGCAGTGCTCCTGTACCCGGGGAGCTGTTTTTT.

This clonotype was observed at least ten times. The J gene is TRBJ1-2, the V gene TRBV27; D perhaps matches TRBD1 (6 bases). CDR1 is MNHEY and CDR2 is SMNVEV in the germline V gene (reference sequence). Trimming took off 2 bases at V and 0 bases at J, with 16 bases between the two ends. This CDR3 is 17 amino acids long. CDR3 sequence (DNA): TGTGCCAGCAGTTTAAGAGCAGGGGCGCTAGCTAACTATGGCTACACCTTC. As protein: CASSLRAGALANYGYTF.

The count of this clonotype is one. The chain joins TRBV9 to TRBJ2-1; unclear D gene. CDR1 and CDR2 from the germline V gene are SGDLS and YYNGEE. The CDR3 spans 12 residues. V was trimmed by 3 bases and J by 12 bases, leaving 13 bases between them. Here the CDR3 reads CASSGTPGMQFF. CDR3 DNA: TGTGCCAGCAGCGGGACCCCAGGTATGCAGTTCTTC.

Details on this clonotype: A much larger clonotype is one base distant, so this may be a read error. This chain links TRBV30 with TRBJ2-1; D is unclear. Trimming removed 4 bases at V and 9 bases at J, with 16 bases between. CDR1 and CDR2 (germline): GTSNPN, SVGIG (reference sequence). This CDR3 has 13 amino acids. CDR3 amino acids: CAWTILARAEQFF. The CDR3 DNA reads TGTGCCTGGACGATCTTGGCGAGAGCTGAGCAGTTCTTC.

This clonotype appeared many times. This rearrangement joins TRBV6-1 to TRBJ2-2, with 8 nucleotides matching TRBD2. The V segment lost 6 bases and the J segment 2 bases; nucleotides outside the gene matches: 5. Germline V lookup: CDR1 MNHNS, CDR2 SASEGT. This CDR3 contains 15 residues. The CDR3 here is CASRASGSNTGELFF. CDR3 DNA sequence: TGTGCCAGCAGGGCCAGCGGGAGTAACACCGGGGAGCTGTTTTTT.

Only one count was recorded for this clonotype. At one of its ends the junction is not consistent with the germline gene, which may arise from a read error. The rearrangement joins TRBV20-1 to TRBJ2-3; 11 bases match TRBD2. The germline CDR1 and CDR2 sequences are DFQATT and SNEGSKA (reference sequence). The CDR3 contains 14 residues. The CDR3 protein is CNALSGGGTDTQYF. CDR3 DNA: TGCAATGCTCTTAGCGGGGGGGGCACAGATACGCAGTATTTT.

This clonotype turned up a few times. The chain carries TRBV6-1 and TRBJ2-7; maybe TRBD1 (6 bases). Trimming took off 3 bases at V and 6 bases at J, with 15 bases between the two ends. Germline CDR1 MNHNS, CDR2 SASEGT. The CDR3 length is 14 residues. The CDR3 DNA sequence: TGTGCCAGCAGTGACGGTCCCGAAGGGGGCGAGCAGTACTTC. This gives the protein CASSDGPEGGEQYF.

In its sample, this clonotype was seen many times. The chain links TRBV9 to TRBJ2-3; D ambiguous. This CDR3 is built from 13 residues. Trimming took off 0 bases at V and 3 bases at J, with 5 bases between the two ends. Germline CDR1 is SGDLS and CDR2 is YYNGEE. The CDR3 bases are TGTGCCAGCAGCGTAGGTGTTACAGATACGCAGTATTTT. Its translation: CASSVGVTDTQYF.